The rows below give T cell receptor beta chains drawn from one sample of a study of blood T cell repertoires in COVID-19. The repertoire was sequenced with immunoSEQ multiplex PCR; TCRdb's copy has only in-frame clones and lacks some. The sample has 55,000 to 70,000 clones, more than 85% seen once. Source material: peripheral blood. The receptors derive from a woman aged 70-85 years with active COVID-19. The CDR3 runs from the conserved cysteine through the conserved F or W.

v_call	cdr3_length	j_call	cdr3_aa
TRBV11-1	15	TRBJ2-7	CASSLVSGSRYEQYF
TRBV28	16	TRBJ1-3	CASTTLTLSSGNTIYF
TRBV19	12	TRBJ1-2	CATRGMDYGYTF
TRBV19	16	TRBJ2-1	CASSPKGQGARNEQFF
TRBV5-4	14	TRBJ2-7	CASSLDRSSYEQYF
TRBV10-3	11	TRBJ2-7	CAISGSREQYF
TRBV2	16	TRBJ2-2	CASSAHLVSNTGELFF
TRBV19	16	TRBJ2-2	CAIRYRDRLYTGELFF
TRBV3-1/TRBV3-2	15	TRBJ2-7	CASSLKLAGGYEQYF
TRBV28	15	TRBJ1-5	CASSKFDRSGGPQHF
TRBV6-2/TRBV6-3	14	TRBJ2-7	CASSPGLAASEQYF
TRBV12-3/TRBV12-4	13	TRBJ2-7	CASSLVDRGEQYF
TRBV28	15	TRBJ2-7	CASSLWSAGEVEQYF
TRBV28	14	TRBJ2-3	CASSLSGSTDTQYF
TRBV7-2	13	TRBJ1-5	CASGEGGNQPQHF
TRBV3-1/TRBV3-2	16	TRBJ2-1	CASSQGPSGRTYEQFF
TRBV18	17	TRBJ1-5	CASSPTGGARGHQPQHF
TRBV27	14	TRBJ1-4	CASSSGTANEKLFF
TRBV19	17	TRBJ2-5	CASSKRSRDRGLREQYF
TRBV14	16	TRBJ2-5	CASSQGRASVGETQYF
TRBV5-4	17	TRBJ2-5	CASSFRGQGVPQETQYF
TRBV7-3	13	TRBJ1-1	CASSPYIYTEAFF
TRBV7-3	16	TRBJ2-3	CASSSSSGTSTDTQYF
TRBV11-3	16	TRBJ2-1	CASSLGLAGAFDEQFF
TRBV6-6	14	TRBJ1-5	CASSYPGSNQPQHF
TRBV2	13	TRBJ2-7	CASGRDGSYEQYF
TRBV6-1	16	TRBJ1-2	CASSEEETVLGYGYTF
TRBV4-1	16	TRBJ1-2	CASSQGGTGKEYGYTF
TRBV4-2	16	TRBJ2-5	CASSQASGGGEETQYF
TRBV19	15	TRBJ1-2	CASSMTGRLDYGYTF
TRBV19	14	TRBJ2-1	CASSMQGGTGEQFF
TRBV19	16	TRBJ1-5	CASSIESRQADQPQHF
TRBV3-1/TRBV3-2	16	TRBJ2-7	CASSQGPEGLTYEQYF
TRBV5-1	16	TRBJ2-2	CASSLGPQGSTGELFF
TRBV28	15	TRBJ2-3	CASSSPTGETDTQYF
TRBV6-5	14	TRBJ1-2	CASRVGQGVYGYTF